This entry is about one T cell receptor beta chain. Unique molecular identifiers featured in how the TCRbeta library was prepared. TCRdb re-called the PCR reads with MiXCR, one entry per CDR3 protein. Here the sample spans about 540,000 distinct CDR3 sequences, about 18% being singletons. V shed 10 bases, J shed 4 bases, and the junction held 3 bases outside the gene matches. Germline values: CDR1 MNHEY, CDR2 SMNVEV (reference sequence). The CDR3 length is 12 residues. The sample comes from a study of T-cell reconstitution after alpha-beta-depleted transplantation in children. The TCR originated in a human donor who donated a stem cell graft to a child with acute lymphoblastic leukemia. This chain connects TRBV27 to TRBJ1-2; 10 nucleotides agree with TRBD1. Sequenced here: PBMCs from the stem cell graft donor, sampled from the stem cell graft. The CDR3 DNA is TGTGCCACCCGACAGGGGGCCTATGGCTACACCTTC. It codes for CATRQGAYGYTF.